One sample yielded the 21 T cell receptor beta chains listed below, sequenced in a study of OX40 agonist ivuxolimab in advanced cancers. The method was immunoSEQ multiplex PCR; TCRdb's version includes in-frame clones alone and lacks a portion of them. The data hold around 20,000 clones, with approximately 80% observed a single time. Sequences were derived from CD4+ or CD8+ T cells sorted from blood, sampled in a trial of the OX40 agonist ivuxolimab. Receptors originate from an adult with an advanced solid tumor such as melanoma, head and neck, liver or kidney cancer.

This rearrangement joins TRBV7-3 to TRBJ2-1; the D is unclear. The V gene lost 5 bases and the J gene lost 6 bases, with 11 bases spanning the gap. From germline, CDR1 is SGHTA and CDR2 FQGTGA. This CDR3 is built from 13 residues. This chain's CDR3 is CASSPHSFNEQFF. The CDR3 coding sequence is TGTGCCAGCAGCCCCCACTCGTTCAATGAGCAGTTCTTC.

The rearrangement links TRBV9 to TRBJ2-1, with D hard to call. The germline CDR1 and CDR2 sequences are SGDLS and YYNGEE. This CDR3 region has 14 residues. Trimming removed 4 bases from V and 1 base from J, with 9 bases in between. CDR3 nucleotide sequence: TGTGCCAGCAGCTCCCAGTATTCCTACAATGAGCAGTTCTTC. Amino acid sequence: CASSSQYSYNEQFF.

This chain joins TRBV27 and TRBJ2-7; perhaps TRBD2 as D (6 bases). Trimming left V 3 bases short and J 2 bases short, with 8 bases between. The CDR3 spans 13 residues. The germline V gene encodes CDR1 MNHEY and CDR2 SMNVEV (reference sequence). The CDR3 is CASSFAGTYEQYF. CDR3 nucleotides: TGTGCCAGCAGTTTCGCGGGAACCTACGAGCAGTACTTC.

This clone appeared a few times. The chain combines TRBV29-1 with TRBJ1-2, with D possibly matching TRBD1 (5 bases). With 3 bases removed from V and 4 bases from J, the gap between germline ends came to 9 bases. This CDR3 is 12 amino acids long. From germline, CDR1 is SQVTM and CDR2 ANQGSEA. The CDR3 sequence is CSVEAGTYGYTF. The CDR3 DNA reads TGCAGCGTTGAGGCAGGGACCTATGGCTACACCTTC.

The V call is TRBV5-6, the J call TRBJ1-2; perhaps TRBD1 as D (6 bases). V was pared by 2 bases and J by 12 bases, with 14 bases between. There are 12 residues in the CDR3. CDR1 SGHDT and CDR2 YYEEEE come from the germline V gene. This chain's CDR3 is CASSFIRGTDTF. The CDR3 DNA reads TGTGCCAGCAGCTTTATCAGGGGTACGGACACCTTC. The full variable domain, with the rest looked up from reference TRBV5-6 and TRBJ1-2, is DAGVTQSPTHLIKTRGQQVTLRCSPKSGHDTVSWYQQALGQGPQFIFQYYEEEERQRGNFPDRFSGHQFPNYSSELNVNALLLGDSALYLCASSFIRGTDTFGSGTRLTVV.

The chain couples TRBV5-4 to TRBJ2-7, with 10 bases identical to TRBD2. The CDR3 is 15 amino acids. CDR1 is SGHNT, CDR2 YYREEE, per germline (reference sequence). V shed 4 bases, J shed 2 bases, and the junction held 6 bases outside the gene matches. CDR3 sequence: CASSNGLAETYEQYF. CDR3 nucleotides: TGTGCCAGCAGCAACGGACTAGCGGAGACCTACGAGCAGTACTTC. Full variable domain (missing parts from reference TRBV5-4 and TRBJ2-7): ETGVTQSPTHLIKTRGQQVTLRCSSQSGHNTVSWYQQALGQGPQFIFQYYREEENGRGNFPPRFSGLQFPNYSSELNVNALELDDSALYLCASSNGLAETYEQYFGPGTRLTVT.

By share of the sample, this clone is large. The rearrangement uses TRBV12-5 and TRBJ2-1, with no clear D. The CDR3 totals 13 residues. The V and J ends lost 7 bases and 0 bases respectively, with 7 bases between them. Per germline, CDR1 LGHNT and CDR2 FRNRAP. CDR3 DNA sequence: TGTGCTAGTGCCTTAAGCTCCTACAATGAGCAGTTCTTC. Its protein is CASALSSYNEQFF.

The chain employs TRBV19 and TRBJ1-2; possible D gene TRBD1, 5 bases. The CDR3 runs to 14 residues. Per the germline V gene, CDR1 is LNHDA and CDR2 is SQIVND (reference sequence). Trimming removed 3 bases from V and 4 bases from J, with 12 bases in between. The CDR3 DNA is TGTGCCAGTAGTATCACAGGAAAGTCCTATGGCTACACCTTC. Protein product: CASSITGKSYGYTF.

The J gene is TRBJ1-5, the V gene TRBV19; D might be TRBD1 (6 bases). The CDR3 runs to 17 residues. V was trimmed by 2 bases and J by 5 bases, leaving 19 bases between them. Germline V CDR1 and CDR2: LNHDA, SQIVND (reference sequence). Here the CDR3 reads CASSIRTALPTDQPQHF. In nucleotides, the CDR3 is TGTGCCAGTAGTATAAGGACAGCACTCCCGACTGATCAGCCCCAGCATTTT.

J is TRBJ2-2 and V is TRBV7-2; the D gene is possibly TRBD2 (5 bases). Trimming took 1 base from V and 3 from J, leaving 12 bases between them. The CDR3 sequence is 16 residues long. CDR1 is SGHTA and CDR2 is FQGNSA in the germline V gene. Here the CDR3 reads CASSLDSSGDTGELFF. The CDR3 DNA reads as TGTGCCAGCAGCTTAGATTCCAGCGGTGACACCGGGGAGCTGTTTTTT.

V is TRBV4-1 and J is TRBJ2-1, with a tentative D call TRBD2 (5 bases). Germline CDR1 and CDR2: MGHRA and YSYEKL. Between the trimmed V and J ends, which lost 0 bases and 7 bases, there was a span of 13 bases. The CDR3 totals 15 residues. In DNA form, the CDR3 reads TGCGCCAGCAGCCAAGAAAGAGTCTCGGGGAATGAGCAGTTCTTC. Translating it yields CASSQERVSGNEQFF.

The chain combines TRBV5-1 with TRBJ2-7, with 7 bases identical to TRBD1. Trimming removed 4 bases from V and 4 bases from J; junction bases left unmatched: 14. The germline CDR1 and CDR2 sequences are SGHRS and YFSETQ. This CDR3 has 16 amino acids. CDR3 sequence: CASSQTPDRVGYEQYF. The CDR3 DNA reads TGCGCCAGCAGCCAAACACCCGACAGGGTCGGGTACGAGCAGTACTTC.

The gene calls are TRBV28 and TRBJ1-1, with a possible D match to TRBD1 (5 bases). Germline V gene data show CDR1 as MDHEN and CDR2 as SYDVKM. Trimming shortened V by 6 bases and J by 1 base, and 12 bases separated the two germline ends. The CDR3 runs 14 residues. The CDR3 DNA reads TGTGCCAGCAGCCCACCCGGGGGGAACACTGAAGCTTTCTTT. It specifies CASSPPGGNTEAFF.

As DNA, the CDR3 is TGTGCCAGCAGCCTTACACCCTTAGGGCCCCAGCATTTT. It is translated as CASSLTPLGPQHF. The gene calls are TRBV5-6 and TRBJ1-5, with no clear D. The CDR3 is 13 amino acids. V dropped 4 bases and J dropped 9 bases, with 14 bases sitting between them. Germline values: CDR1 SGHDT, CDR2 YYEEEE.

V usage is TRBV4-1 and J usage is TRBJ2-1; no clear D gene. Trimming removed 6 bases at V and 5 bases at J, with 5 bases between. CDR3 length: 11 residues. Germline lookup yields CDR1 MGHRA and CDR2 YSYEKL. The CDR3 DNA reads TGCGCCAGCAGTCTAGACAATGAGCAGTTCTTC. Protein: CASSLDNEQFF.

The rearrangement uses TRBV28 and TRBJ1-2, with TRBD1 matching over 7 bases. The CDR3 sequence is 14 residues long. Germline V CDR1 and CDR2: MDHEN, SYDVKM. V shed 2 bases and J 8 bases; nucleotides not matched to a gene: 8. The CDR3 here is CASSLGDDRVGYTF. The CDR3, as DNA: TGTGCCAGCAGTTTAGGGGATGACAGGGTCGGCTACACCTTC.

This clone was detected only once. The genes are TRBV5-6 and TRBJ2-1, with D hard to call. Trimming took off 0 bases at V and 3 bases at J, with 13 bases between the two ends. The CDR3 has 16 residues. The germline V gene encodes CDR1 SGHDT and CDR2 YYEEEE. As DNA, the CDR3 is TGTGCCAGCAGCTTGGGCGGCGGCGTGAACTACAATGAGCAGTTCTTC. The encoded protein is CASSLGGGVNYNEQFF.

This sequence joins TRBV7-3 and TRBJ2-5; D ambiguous. The DNA end favors TRBJ2-7, so the J call may be wrong. Germline values: CDR1 SGHTA, CDR2 FQGTGA. CDR3 length: 13 amino acids. The CDR3 region is CASSLKLLDEQYF. The CDR3, as DNA: TGTGCCAGCAGCTTAAAACTTCTAGACGAGCAGTACTTC.

The chain combines TRBV28 with TRBJ1-4, with a possible D match to TRBD1 (5 bases). This CDR3 spans 16 amino acids. The germline V gene encodes CDR1 MDHEN and CDR2 SYDVKM. V lost 6 bases, J lost 0 bases, and 14 bases lay in between. Here the CDR3 DNA reads TGTGCCAGCAGCTTCAGGGATTTCTCAACTAATGAAAAACTGTTTTTT. Its protein product is CASSFRDFSTNEKLFF. Combining the CDR3 with reference TRBV28 and TRBJ1-4 gives the whole variable domain DVKVTQSSRYLVKRTGEKVFLECVQDMDHENMFWYRQDPGLGLRLIYFSYDVKMKEKGDIPEGYSVSREKKERFSLILESASTNQTSMYLCASSFRDFSTNEKLFFGSGTQLSVL.

The V gene is TRBV7-2, the J gene TRBJ1-2, with 7 bases identical to TRBD1. CDR1 and CDR2 from the germline V gene are SGHTA and FQGNSA. After removal of 5 bases from V and 4 bases from J, the junction contained 1 base not matched to a gene. The CDR3 length is 12 residues. The CDR3 loop reads CASSKGAYGYTF. CDR3 nucleotide sequence: TGTGCCAGCAGCAAGGGGGCCTATGGCTACACCTTC.

V is TRBV7-3 and J is TRBJ2-5; 7 bases are a match to TRBD1. Germline V lookup: CDR1 SGHTA, CDR2 FQGTGA. The CDR3 runs to 14 residues. Unmatched junction bases numbered 5, after V lost 5 bases and J lost 2 bases. The CDR3 DNA sequence: TGTGCCAGCAGCCCAGGGGGACGGCAAGAGACCCAGTACTTC. Residues: CASSPGGRQETQYF. The whole variable domain, filled in from reference TRBV7-3 and TRBJ2-5, reads GAGVSQTPSNKVTEKGKYVELRCDPISGHTALYWYRQSLGQGPEFLIYFQGTGAADDSGLPNDRFFAVRPEGSVSTLKIQRTERGDSAVYLCASSPGGRQETQYFGPGTRLLVL.